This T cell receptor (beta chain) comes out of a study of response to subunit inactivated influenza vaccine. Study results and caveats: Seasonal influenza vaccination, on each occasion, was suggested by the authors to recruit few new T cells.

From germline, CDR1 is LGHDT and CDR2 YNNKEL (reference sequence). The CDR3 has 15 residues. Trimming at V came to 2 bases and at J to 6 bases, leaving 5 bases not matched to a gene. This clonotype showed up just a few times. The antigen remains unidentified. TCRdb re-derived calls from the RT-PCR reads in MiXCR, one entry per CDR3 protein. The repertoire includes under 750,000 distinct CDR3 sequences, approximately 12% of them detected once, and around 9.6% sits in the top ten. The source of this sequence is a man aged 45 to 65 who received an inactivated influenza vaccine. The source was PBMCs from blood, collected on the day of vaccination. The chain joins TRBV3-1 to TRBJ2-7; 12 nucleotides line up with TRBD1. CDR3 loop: CASSQRDRGLIEQYF. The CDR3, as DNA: TGTGCCAGCAGCCAAAGGGACAGGGGGCTAATCGAGCAGTACTTC.